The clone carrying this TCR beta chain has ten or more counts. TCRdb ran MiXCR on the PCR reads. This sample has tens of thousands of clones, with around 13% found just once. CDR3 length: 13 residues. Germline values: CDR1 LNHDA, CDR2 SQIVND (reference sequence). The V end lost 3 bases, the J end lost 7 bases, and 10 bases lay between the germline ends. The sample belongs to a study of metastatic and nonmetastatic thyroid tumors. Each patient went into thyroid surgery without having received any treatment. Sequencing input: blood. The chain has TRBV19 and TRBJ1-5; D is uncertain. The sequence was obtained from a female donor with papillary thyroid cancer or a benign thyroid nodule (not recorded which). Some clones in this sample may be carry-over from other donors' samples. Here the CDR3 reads CASSIDPGQPQHF. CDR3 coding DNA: TGTGCCAGTAGTATTGACCCGGGGCAGCCCCAGCATTTT.